This T cell receptor (beta chain) is drawn from a study of identical twins. This clonotype was recorded at least ten times. Germline-derived CDR1 and CDR2 are SQVTM and ANQGSEA. This CDR3 region has 13 residues. Between the trimmed V and J ends, which lost 4 bases and 0 bases, there was a span of 7 bases. Via MiXCR, TCRdb re-called the 5' RACE reads, giving one row per CDR3 protein. In the table there are more than 1.5 million distinct CDR3 sequences, under 35% of which are singletons. Every one of the donors was a healthy Caucasian. This chain links TRBV29-1 with TRBJ2-1; perhaps TRBD2 as D (6 bases). The sample taken for sequencing was cord blood. The receptor comes from a newborn girl in good health. The CDR3 nucleotides are TGCAGCGTTGTCGGGAGCTCCTACAATGAGCAGTTCTTC. Amino acids: CSVVGSSYNEQFF.